The next 30 T cell receptor beta chains were all read from a single sample in a study of early T cells in non-severe SARS-CoV-2 infection. Each CDR3 protein is one row after TCRdb ran MiXCR on the 5' RACE reads. In the table there are around 27,000 distinct CDR3 sequences, about 5.3% of which are singletons. Sequencing was performed on whole blood. The source of these receptors is an adult who was a healthcare worker with PCR-confirmed SARS-CoV-2 infection or an uninfected control (not recorded which).

In this sample, this clonotype turned up a few times. The V gene is TRBV19, the J gene TRBJ1-5, with D possibly matching TRBD1 (5 bases). CDR3 length: 16 amino acids. V was trimmed by 3 bases and J by 2 bases, leaving 14 bases between them. Per germline, CDR1 LNHDA and CDR2 SQIVND (reference sequence). The chain's CDR3 is CASSMDGGWGNQPQHF. CDR3 sequence (DNA): TGTGCCAGTAGTATGGACGGGGGATGGGGCAATCAGCCCCAGCATTTT.

This clonotype was picked up many times. For the CDR3, the DNA is TGTGCCAGCAGTTACTCGGAGGACACGGGGACCCAGTACTTC. Residues: CASSYSEDTGTQYF. V usage is TRBV6-2 or TRBV6-3 and J usage is TRBJ2-5, with D possibly being TRBD1 or TRBD2 (5 bases each). Trimming stripped 0 bases from V and 7 bases from J, with 12 bases between. Per germline, CDR1 MNHEY and CDR2 SVGEGT. There are 14 residues in the CDR3.

This clonotype has ten or more counts. The rearrangement links TRBV7-6 to TRBJ2-7, with 8 bases identical to TRBD1. The ends lost 3 bases at V and 3 bases at J; junction bases unmatched: 7. CDR3 length: 15 amino acids. The germline V gene encodes CDR1 SGHVS and CDR2 FNYEAQ. DNA of the CDR3: TGTGCCAGCAGCTTTATGGCTGGACAGGGCTACGAGCAGTACTTC. Protein sequence: CASSFMAGQGYEQYF.

This clonotype was counted many times. The V call is TRBV6-2 or TRBV6-3, the J call TRBJ1-1; TRBD1 is a possible D gene (5 bases). The germline CDR1 and CDR2 sequences are MNHEY and SVGEGT. With 4 bases removed from V and 1 base from J, the gap between germline ends came to 10 bases. The CDR3 sequence is 14 residues long. CDR3 sequence: CASSSHTGNTEAFF. The CDR3 bases are TGTGCCAGCAGTTCACACACAGGGAACACTGAAGCTTTCTTT.

This clonotype was seen at least ten times. The V and J genes are TRBV16 and TRBJ2-7, with D unclear. Germline V gene sequence: CDR1 KGHSY, CDR2 FQNENV. V was cut by 3 bases and J by 4 bases, with 13 bases left in between. This CDR3 has 14 residues. In DNA form, the CDR3 reads TGTGCCAGCAGCCACCACCGGGTCGTATACGAGCAGTACTTC. Amino acid sequence: CASSHHRVVYEQYF.

This clonotype has at least ten counts. At one end, the junction sequence differs from germline, possibly due to a read error. V is TRBV10-3 and J is TRBJ2-1; 11 nucleotides line up with TRBD2. The CDR3 runs 13 residues. CDR1 and CDR2 (germline): ENHRY, SYGVKD. CDR3 bases: TGTGCCATCAGCGGCCTAGCGGGGGGAGGTTGCATCTTC. Translating it yields CAISGLAGGGCIF.

This clonotype showed up many times. This rearrangement joins TRBV27 to TRBJ2-5; unclear D gene. Deletions cut 8 bases from V and 2 bases from J, with 9 bases between. Germline V gene sequence: CDR1 MNHEY, CDR2 SMNVEV (reference sequence). The CDR3 length is 12 residues. The DNA of the CDR3 is TGTGCCAGCGGGCGAAAGCAAGAGACCCAGTACTTC. Encoded protein: CASGRKQETQYF.

This clonotype was seen at least ten times. The chain is built from TRBV4-3 and TRBJ2-2, with D perhaps matching TRBD2 (5 bases). CDR1 is LGHNA, CDR2 YSLEER, per germline. V was cut by 5 bases and J by 3 bases, with 16 bases left in between. The CDR3 contains 16 residues. CDR3 residues: CASSSRPGMDTGELFF. The CDR3 DNA reads TGCGCCAGCAGCTCCCGACCGGGGATGGACACCGGGGAGCTGTTTTTT.

This clonotype was counted ten times or more. The chain has TRBV12-3 or TRBV12-4 and TRBJ1-4; D is perhaps TRBD1 (5 bases). The V and J ends lost 5 bases and 8 bases respectively, with 15 bases between them. The CDR3 has 14 residues. CDR3 DNA: TGTGCCAGCAGTGGGACGGCTTGGAGGGAAAAACTGTTTTTT. Protein product: CASSGTAWREKLFF.

This clonotype occurred many times. The genes are TRBV11-2 and TRBJ2-7, with a possible D match to TRBD2 (6 bases). This CDR3 is built from 15 residues. V dropped 1 base and J dropped 3 bases, with 13 bases sitting between them. Germline CDR1 and CDR2: SGHAT and FQNNGV. CDR3: CASSLAVGLHYEQYF. The DNA for the CDR3 is TGTGCCAGCAGCTTAGCGGTGGGACTGCACTACGAGCAGTACTTC.

This clonotype was detected many times. The CDR3 spells CASSTHNEQFF. In nucleotides, the CDR3 is TGTGCCAGCAGCACTCACAATGAGCAGTTCTTC. J is TRBJ2-1 and V is TRBV5-4; D not certain. The CDR3 has 11 residues. Trimming pared 4 bases from V and 5 bases from J, leaving 4 bases between. Per germline, CDR1 SGHNT and CDR2 YYREEE (reference sequence). Full variable domain (missing parts from reference TRBV5-4 and TRBJ2-1): ETGVTQSPTHLIKTRGQQVTLRCSSQSGHNTVSWYQQALGQGPQFIFQYYREEENGRGNFPPRFSGLQFPNYSSELNVNALELDDSALYLCASSTHNEQFFGPGTRLTVL.

This clonotype was seen more than once but under ten times. The chain carries TRBV4-2 and TRBJ1-1; D remains ambiguous. This CDR3 region has 13 residues. V was cut by 4 bases and J by 8 bases, with 14 bases left in between. CDR1 and CDR2 (germline): LGHNA, YNFKEQ. The CDR3 DNA sequence: TGTGCCAGCAGCCGGCCGGACGGGGAAGAAGCTTTCTTT. This gives the protein CASSRPDGEEAFF.

This clonotype was seen ten or more times. The V and J genes are TRBV20-1 and TRBJ2-1; 10 bases line up with TRBD2. The germline gives CDR1 DFQATT, CDR2 SNEGSKA (reference sequence). Unmatched junction bases numbered 11, after V lost 0 bases and J lost 0 bases. This CDR3 is built from 19 residues. The chain's CDR3 is CSARDWGSGRAGSYNEQFF. As DNA, the CDR3 is TGCAGTGCTAGAGATTGGGGAAGCGGGAGGGCGGGCTCCTACAATGAGCAGTTCTTC.

This clonotype is termed medium-sized. The chain couples TRBV20-1 to TRBJ1-1; no reliable D call. With 2 bases removed from V and 4 bases from J, the gap between germline ends came to 14 bases. Per the germline V gene, CDR1 is DFQATT and CDR2 is SNEGSKA (reference sequence). The CDR3 length is 14 residues. Here the CDR3 reads CSARMREGGTEAFF. The CDR3 DNA is TGCAGTGCTAGAATGAGGGAAGGAGGCACTGAAGCTTTCTTT.

This clonotype occurred many times. The chain combines TRBV7-8 with TRBJ2-7; 7 nucleotides line up with TRBD1. Germline V CDR1 and CDR2: SGHVS, FQNEAQ. V shed 6 bases, J shed 1 base, and the junction held 6 bases outside the gene matches. The CDR3 spans 14 residues. The CDR3 loop reads CASRQGPRSYEQYF. The CDR3 nucleotides are TGTGCCAGCAGACAGGGGCCCCGTTCCTACGAGCAGTACTTC.

This clonotype was counted at least ten times. The V call is TRBV20-1, the J call TRBJ2-7; 9 positions match TRBD2. With 2 bases clipped from V and 4 bases from J, the junction kept 6 bases outside the gene matches. Germline loops: CDR1 DFQATT, CDR2 SNEGSKA (reference sequence). The length of the CDR3 is 14 residues. CDR3 bases: TGCAGTGCTAGACTAGCGGGGCTGAGGTACGAGCAGTACTTC. Residues: CSARLAGLRYEQYF.

The V call is TRBV18, the J call TRBJ2-7, with TRBD1 as a possible D gene (5 bases). V was clipped by 2 bases and J by 0 bases, with 14 bases between them. This CDR3 is built from 16 residues. Germline values: CDR1 KGHSH, CDR2 LQKENI. CDR3 nucleotides: TGTGCCAGCTCACCATCGATTCAGGGTGCCTCCTACGAGCAGTACTTC. Protein: CASSPSIQGASYEQYF.

This clonotype was seen at least ten times. V is TRBV11-2 and J is TRBJ2-1; D is unresolved. The CDR3 is made up of 11 amino acids. The V end lost 8 bases, the J end lost 6 bases, and 8 bases lay between the germline ends. Germline CDR1 is SGHAT and CDR2 is FQNNGV. The CDR3 protein is CASRGLNEQFF. The CDR3 DNA is TGTGCCAGCCGAGGCCTCAATGAGCAGTTCTTC.

This clonotype was seen more than once but under ten times. In nucleotides, the CDR3 is TGTGCCAGCAGTTTATCCACCCCCCGGGACTACTCCTACGAGCAGTACTTC. This codes for CASSLSTPRDYSYEQYF. The chain couples TRBV28 to TRBJ2-7; 7 bases match TRBD2. CDR3 length: 17 amino acids. Germline-derived CDR1 and CDR2 are MDHEN and SYDVKM. V shed 1 base and J 0 bases; nucleotides not matched to a gene: 9.

The V and J genes are TRBV7-9 and TRBJ2-3; the D gene is possibly TRBD2 (5 bases). CDR1 is SEHNR and CDR2 is FQNEAQ in the germline V gene (reference sequence). The CDR3 is made up of 13 amino acids. The V end lost 8 bases, the J end lost 1 base, and 10 bases lay between the germline ends. CDR3 sequence reads: CASGRGRTDTQYF. The CDR3 nucleotides are TGTGCCAGCGGGAGAGGCCGCACAGATACGCAGTATTTT.

This clonotype was counted a few times. The V and J genes are TRBV4-1 and TRBJ2-1, with 8 positions matching TRBD2. The CDR3 is 15 amino acids. The germline CDR1 and CDR2 sequences are MGHRA and YSYEKL. After removal of 3 bases from V and 8 bases from J, the junction contained 9 bases not matched to a gene. The CDR3 sequence: CASSHGRARPYEQFF. As DNA, the CDR3 is TGCGCCAGCAGCCACGGGAGGGCCCGCCCGTATGAGCAGTTCTTC.

This clonotype showed up many times. As DNA, the CDR3 is TGTGCCAGCTCACCATCAGGGGCTGGAAACACCATATATTTT. It yields the protein CASSPSGAGNTIYF. This rearrangement joins TRBV18 to TRBJ1-3; D might be TRBD1 (6 bases). The germline gives CDR1 KGHSH, CDR2 LQKENI. This CDR3 has 14 amino acids. The ends were cut back, 2 bases at V and 2 bases at J, with 7 bases in the middle. Variable domain in full (rest from reference TRBV18 and TRBJ1-3): NAGVMQNPRHLVRRRGQEARLRCSPMKGHSHVYWYRQLPEEGLKFMVYLQKENIIDESGMPKERFSAEFPKEGPSILRIQQVVRGDSAAYFCASSPSGAGNTIYFGEGSWLTVV.

This clonotype was counted at least ten times. This chain links TRBV29-1 with TRBJ2-1, with 10 positions matching TRBD2. The CDR3 loop spans 13 amino acids. With 3 bases clipped from V and 6 bases from J, the junction kept 2 bases outside the gene matches. Germline V gene lookup returns CDR1 SQVTM and CDR2 ANQGSEA. CDR3 residues: CSVDSGGGNEQFF. CDR3 DNA sequence: TGCAGCGTTGACAGCGGGGGGGGCAATGAGCAGTTCTTC.

Relative to its sample, this clonotype is medium-sized. This chain uses TRBV21-1 with TRBJ1-5. TRBV21-1 is a pseudogene. The CDR3 consists of 19 residues. CDR3 bases: TGTGCCAGCAGCAAAGAGGGGTGTATGGGGGAGGTGGCAGGTCAGCCCCAGCATTTT. This codes for CASSKEGCMGEVAGQPQHF.

As for this clonotype: A much larger clonotype is one base distant, so this may be a read error. J is TRBJ2-1 and V is TRBV3-1; no clear D. Per germline, CDR1 LGHDT and CDR2 YNNKEL (reference sequence). The CDR3 is 12 amino acids. Here the CDR3 DNA reads TGTGCCAGCAACCAAGATCGCTATGAGCAGTTCTTC. Its translation is CASNQDRYEQFF.

This clonotype appeared many times. CDR3 loop: CATSGRVGPLLDYNEQFF. The CDR3 bases are TGTGCCACCAGTGGGAGGGTAGGGCCCCTCCTAGACTACAATGAGCAGTTCTTC. The rearrangement uses TRBV24-1 and TRBJ2-1; D perhaps matches TRBD2 (6 bases). The CDR3 extends over 18 amino acids. Trimming pared 5 bases from V and 3 bases from J, leaving 22 bases between. Per germline, CDR1 KGHDR and CDR2 SFDVKD.

This clonotype came up many times. The chain is built from TRBV7-9 and TRBJ1-6; D gene uncertain. V was shortened by 1 base and J by 10 bases, with 14 bases between the two germline ends. CDR3 length: 15 amino acids. Germline V gene lookup returns CDR1 SEHNR and CDR2 FQNEAQ (reference sequence). CDR3 coding DNA: TGTGCCAGCAGCTTAGGGGCTGGGTTCGAGTCACCCCTCCACTTT. Amino acids: CASSLGAGFESPLHF.

This clonotype was seen many times. V usage is TRBV4-2 and J usage is TRBJ2-1, with D perhaps matching TRBD1 (6 bases). The V gene's germline CDR1 is LGHNA and CDR2 YNFKEQ. The CDR3 extends over 18 amino acids. V shed 0 bases and J shed 0 bases, with 15 bases lying between them. The DNA of the CDR3 is TGTGCCAGCAGCCAAGATCAGGACAGTTTATACTCCTACAATGAGCAGTTCTTC. This gives the protein CASSQDQDSLYSYNEQFF.

The table lists this clonotype with a few counts. This sequence joins TRBV15 and TRBJ1-1; D unresolved. Between the trimmed V and J ends, which lost 5 bases and 9 bases, there was a span of 19 bases. Germline V gene lookup returns CDR1 LNHNV and CDR2 YYDKDF (reference sequence). This CDR3 spans 14 amino acids. The CDR3, as DNA: TGTGCCACCAGCGAGCCGGAACATGGTCTAAAAGCTTTCTTT. It yields the protein CATSEPEHGLKAFF.

The table lists this clonotype with many counts. The J gene is TRBJ2-1, the V gene TRBV20-1, with D possibly being TRBD1 (5 bases). In germline, CDR1 is DFQATT, CDR2 SNEGSKA (reference sequence). The CDR3 is 15 amino acids. V dropped 0 bases and J dropped 8 bases, with 17 bases sitting between them. The CDR3 here is CSARDGLPGSDEQFF. The CDR3 bases are TGCAGTGCTAGAGATGGTCTCCCAGGGTCGGATGAGCAGTTCTTC.